These 19 T cell receptor beta chains were all obtained from the same sample, sequenced in a study of CD8 T cells in ankylosing spondylitis. Study conclusions and caveats: Blood from ankylosing spondylitis patients appeared to carry a characteristic roughly eight-variant TCR beta motif.

Antigen specificity for these receptors is unknown. Using its own MiXCR run on the 5' RACE reads, TCRdb lists one record per CDR3 protein. The data hold fewer than 550,000 distinct CDR3 sequences, with about 5.7% observed a single time. The sequencing input was blood, either unsorted or a sorted T cell fraction (not recorded which). The receptors come from a male donor with ankylosing spondylitis.

This clonotype has at least ten counts. The chain combines TRBV3-1 with TRBJ2-7; D call uncertain. There are 14 residues in the CDR3. Between the trimmed V and J ends, which lost 1 base and 0 bases, there was a span of 7 bases. The germline gives CDR1 LGHDT, CDR2 YNNKEL (reference sequence). The CDR3 protein is CASSQAFSSYEQYF. The CDR3 DNA reads as TGTGCCAGCAGCCAAGCTTTCAGCTCCTACGAGCAGTACTTC.

This chain links TRBV7-2 with TRBJ2-1; 7 positions match TRBD1. The CDR3 runs to 17 residues. Trimming cost V 2 bases and J 4 bases; bases outside gene matches: 11. In germline, CDR1 is SGHTA, CDR2 FQGNSA. DNA for the CDR3: TGTGCCAGCAGCTTAAGAACAGGGGTTGGAACATACAATGAGCAGTTCTTC. It specifies CASSLRTGVGTYNEQFF. Drawing the rest from reference TRBV7-2 and TRBJ2-1, the complete variable domain is GAGVSQSPSNKVTEKGKDVELRCDPISGHTALYWYRQSLGQGLEFLIYFQGNSAPDKSGLPSDRFSAERTGGSVSTLTIQRTQQEDSAVYLCASSLRTGVGTYNEQFFGPGTRLTVL.

At least ten counts were recorded for this clonotype. CDR3 nucleotides: TGTGCCAGCAGTCTTCTCCGACAGGGGAGTTCACCCCTCCACTTT. This gives the protein CASSLLRQGSSPLHF. This chain uses TRBV27 with TRBJ1-6, with TRBD1 identical over 8 bases. In germline, CDR1 is MNHEY, CDR2 SMNVEV (reference sequence). The CDR3 sequence is 15 residues long. Unmatched junction bases numbered 9, after V lost 5 bases and J lost 9 bases.

V usage is TRBV18 and J usage is TRBJ1-1, with 8 bases matching TRBD1. V lost 3 bases and J lost 6; bases outside the gene matches: 6. This CDR3 has 14 amino acids. Germline V gives CDR1 KGHSH, CDR2 LQKENI. This CDR3 reads CASSPKTGVAEAFF. The CDR3 DNA follows: TGTGCCAGCTCACCCAAGACAGGGGTCGCTGAAGCTTTCTTT.

This clonotype was counted ten times or more. The V gene is TRBV12-3 or TRBV12-4, the J gene TRBJ2-2; 8 bases fit TRBD2. The J segment lost 5 bases and the V segment lost 6 bases, leaving 5 bases of the junction unmatched. The CDR3 contains 14 residues. The CDR3 protein is CASSAGLATGELFF. Here the CDR3 DNA reads TGTGCCAGCAGCGCTGGACTAGCTACCGGGGAGCTGTTTTTT.

The chain couples TRBV28 to TRBJ2-1, with D possibly TRBD1 on 5 matching bases. CDR3 length equals 13 residues. CDR1 and CDR2 (germline): MDHEN, SYDVKM. With 5 bases removed from V and 4 bases from J, the gap between germline ends came to 9 bases. CDR3 DNA: TGTGCCAGCAGTCTACAGGAATACAATGAGCAGTTCTTC. It translates to CASSLQEYNEQFF.

Ten or more counts support this clonotype. The CDR3 nucleotides read TGTGCCAGCAGCGCCCGGGACAGGGGGAGGAATGGCTACACCTTC. This encodes CASSARDRGRNGYTF. The chain couples TRBV7-2 to TRBJ1-2, with TRBD1 identical over 11 bases. The CDR3 sequence is 15 residues long. CDR1 and CDR2 from the germline V gene are SGHTA and FQGNSA. The V gene end was trimmed by 5 bases and the J gene end by 6 bases; junction bases not matched to a gene: 8. The variable domain in full, completed from reference TRBV7-2 and TRBJ1-2, reads GAGVSQSPSNKVTEKGKDVELRCDPISGHTALYWYRQSLGQGLEFLIYFQGNSAPDKSGLPSDRFSAERTGGSVSTLTIQRTQQEDSAVYLCASSARDRGRNGYTFGSGTRLTVV.

This clonotype was seen at least ten times. The CDR3 DNA is TGCGCCAGCAGCTCATCAGGGGGCGCACGAAATACGCAGTATTTT. Protein product: CASSSSGGARNTQYF. The J gene is TRBJ2-3, the V gene TRBV5-1; 8 bases fit TRBD1. This CDR3 comprises 15 residues. After removal of 3 bases from V and 7 bases from J, the junction contained 10 bases not matched to a gene. Germline V gene data show CDR1 as SGHRS and CDR2 as YFSETQ.

This clonotype was seen many times. This chain uses TRBV7-2 with TRBJ2-3; D unclear. From germline, CDR1 is SGHTA and CDR2 FQGNSA. The CDR3 spans 12 residues. V was trimmed by 5 bases and J by 4 bases, leaving 7 bases between them. The CDR3 loop reads CASSQIPDTQYF. Here the CDR3 DNA reads TGTGCCAGCAGCCAAATTCCAGATACGCAGTATTTT.

Many counts were recorded for this clonotype. This chain joins TRBV10-3 and TRBJ2-7; TRBD1 might be the D (6 bases). Trimming shortened V by 3 bases and J by 3 bases, and 12 bases separated the two germline ends. The CDR3 length is 14 residues. CDR1 is ENHRY and CDR2 is SYGVKD in the germline V gene. CDR3 sequence reads: CAISDLQGSYEQYF. For the CDR3, the DNA is TGTGCCATCAGTGACTTACAGGGAAGCTACGAGCAGTACTTC.

In this sample, this clonotype turned up many times. This chain joins TRBV5-4 and TRBJ2-5, with no clear D. The V end lost 4 bases, the J end lost 1 base, and 5 bases lay between the germline ends. This CDR3 has 12 residues. Per the germline V gene, CDR1 is SGHNT and CDR2 is YYREEE (reference sequence). The CDR3 reads CASSTPQETQYF. The CDR3 nucleotides read TGTGCCAGCAGCACACCCCAAGAGACCCAGTACTTC. Together with reference TRBV5-4 and TRBJ2-5, the CDR3 gives the full variable domain: ETGVTQSPTHLIKTRGQQVTLRCSSQSGHNTVSWYQQALGQGPQFIFQYYREEENGRGNFPPRFSGLQFPNYSSELNVNALELDDSALYLCASSTPQETQYFGPGTRLLVL.

This clonotype was detected many times. The rearrangement joins TRBV5-1 to TRBJ2-2; D is ambiguous. The length of the CDR3 is 14 residues. CDR1 and CDR2 (germline): SGHRS, YFSETQ. V lost 4 bases and J 6 bases, leaving 13 bases between the germline ends. CDR3 loop: CASSDPAGAGELFF. CDR3 in DNA: TGCGCCAGCAGCGACCCCGCCGGCGCCGGGGAGCTGTTTTTT.

There are many counts of this clonotype. V gene TRBV7-9 combines with J gene TRBJ2-7; unclear D gene. Germline V lookup: CDR1 SEHNR, CDR2 FQNEAQ (reference sequence). The CDR3 has 12 amino acids. The V gene lost 3 bases and the J gene lost 6 bases, with 9 bases spanning the gap. The CDR3 DNA reads as TGTGCCAGCAGCTTCACAGCAGGCGAGCAGTACTTC. Translating it yields CASSFTAGEQYF.

This clonotype turned up a few times. The chain is built from TRBV28 and TRBJ1-1; D gene uncertain. Trimming cost V 8 bases and J 1 base, with 11 bases left between them. Germline CDR1 and CDR2: MDHEN and SYDVKM. The CDR3 covers 13 residues. CDR3: CASFYSRNTEAFF. CDR3 DNA: TGTGCCAGCTTTTACTCACGGAACACTGAAGCTTTCTTT.

This clonotype has at least ten counts. The V call is TRBV5-1, the J call TRBJ2-1, with 9 positions matching TRBD2. The CDR3 sequence is 16 residues long. CDR1 SGHRS and CDR2 YFSETQ come from the germline V gene. The V gene end was trimmed by 1 base and the J gene end by 4 bases; junction bases not matched to a gene: 6. The CDR3 DNA is TGCGCCAGCAGCTTGTACCCTAGCGGGGTTTACAATGAGCAGTTCTTC. It yields the protein CASSLYPSGVYNEQFF.

In this sample, this clonotype turned up many times. The chain couples TRBV6-1 to TRBJ2-7; TRBD2 might be the D (7 bases). V was cut by 6 bases and J by 3 bases, with 21 bases left in between. Germline V gene lookup returns CDR1 MNHNS and CDR2 SASEGT. The CDR3 covers 16 residues. The CDR3 DNA sequence: TGTGCCAGCAGAATCGGGGGGTGGGGGCCCCACTACGAGCAGTACTTC. This translates into CASRIGGWGPHYEQYF.

This clonotype occurred many times. The V and J genes are TRBV7-2 and TRBJ2-3; the D gene is possibly TRBD2 (5 bases). This CDR3 contains 15 residues. Germline V gene sequence: CDR1 SGHTA, CDR2 FQGNSA. Trimming cost V 5 bases and J 4 bases, with 16 bases left between them. The CDR3 loop is CASSATGYMADTQYF. The CDR3 region has the DNA TGTGCCAGCAGCGCGACGGGGTACATGGCAGATACGCAGTATTTT.

This clonotype occurred many times. The rearrangement joins TRBV7-2 to TRBJ1-6; 10 bases match TRBD1. The V gene's germline CDR1 is SGHTA and CDR2 FQGNSA. This CDR3 is built from 15 residues. The trim removed 5 bases at V and 12 bases at J, leaving 10 bases unmatched. The CDR3: CASSLEGQGLKPLHF. The CDR3 DNA reads TGTGCCAGCAGCCTGGAGGGACAGGGGTTGAAACCCCTCCACTTT.

In its sample, this clonotype was seen many times. V gene TRBV4-1 combines with J gene TRBJ2-7; no definite D call. V lost 0 bases and J lost 4, with 16 bases in between. Germline V gene sequence: CDR1 MGHRA, CDR2 YSYEKL. There are 16 residues in the CDR3. The DNA of the CDR3 is TGCGCCAGCAGCCAAGATACCAGGCTCCCCCGATACGAGCAGTACTTC. Encoded protein: CASSQDTRLPRYEQYF.